These T cell receptor beta chains were read from a single sample in a study of T cell clonotyping in hematopoietic cell transplantation. Here immunoSEQ multiplex PCR was the method, and the copy in TCRdb shows in-frame clones only, minus some. There are about 41,000 clones in the sample; 85% occur only once, and approximately 2.9% lies in the top ten. The material sequenced was peripheral blood mononuclear cells, taken before stem cell transplant. The receptor source for this set is a man aged 55-75 years with acute myeloid leukemia. Some clones in this sample may be carry-over from other donors' samples. The CDR3 runs from the conserved cysteine through the conserved F or W. Each record gives: clone size, D gene, J gene, V gene, CDR3 DNA, CDR3 protein. The D gene is left open where the match is weak. The size of a clone is reported for some rows only, either as once, few or many, or as a class for expanded clones.

>-|TRBD2|TRBJ2-5|TRBV14
TGTGCCAGCAGCCAAGGAATAGCGGGGGGGCAGCAGACCCAGTACTTC
CASSQGIAGGQQTQYF
>-|-|TRBJ2-5|TRBV29-1
TGCAGCAATCGGACGGCGGGAGAGACCCAGTACTTC
CSNRTAGETQYF
>once|-|TRBJ1-2|TRBV28
TGTGCCAGCAGTAGCGGTCCTCACTATGGCTACACCTTC
CASSSGPHYGYTF
>-|-|TRBJ2-7|TRBV4-1
TGCGCCAGCAGCCAACTCCGGCCAGGGCTGTACGAGCAGTACTTC
CASSQLRPGLYEQYF
>once|-|TRBJ2-1|TRBV28
TGTGCCAGCTACCCTCTTGGGCGGTACAATGAGCAGTTCTTC
CASYPLGRYNEQFF
>few|-|TRBJ2-5|TRBV6-5
TGTGCCAGCAGCCTGGCAGGCGGCGGCCAAGAGACCCAGTACTTC
CASSLAGGGQETQYF
>-|-|TRBJ1-6|TRBV10-1
TGCGCCAGCAGTGAGAACGACAGACTCGGATCCTATAATTCACCCCTCCACTTT
CASSENDRLGSYNSPLHF
>few|-|TRBJ2-7|TRBV28
TGTGCCAGCAGTCACTACGAGCAGTACTTC
CASSHYEQYF
>-|-|TRBJ1-2|TRBV29-1
TGCAGCGGAGGGGACCCCTATGGCTACACCTTC
CSGGDPYGYTF
>-|-|TRBJ1-3|TRBV7-6
TGTGCCAGCAGCTTAGTCGGGAGCGGTGTGGACACCATATATTTT
CASSLVGSGVDTIYF
>once|TRBD1|TRBJ2-7|TRBV7-9
TGTGCCAGCAGCCTCGGACAGGGGGCCGGCTACGAGCAGTACTTC
CASSLGQGAGYEQYF
>-|-|TRBJ2-2|TRBV5-8
TGTGCCACCGTACGACAGTTTTTCTCCAACACCGGGGAGCTGTTTTTT
CATVRQFFSNTGELFF
>-|TRBD1|TRBJ1-2|TRBV6-5
TGTGCCAGCAGTAACCGGGACAGGGGGGCCTATGGCTACACCTTC
CASSNRDRGAYGYTF
>-|-|TRBJ2-2|TRBV2
TGTGCCAGCAGGGGGGAGAACACCGGGGAGCTGTTTTTT
CASRGENTGELFF
>once|TRBD2|TRBJ2-5|TRBV27
TGTGCCAGCAGTTTATTTGCGGGGGGGCCAGTACGGCAAGAGACCCAGTACTTC
CASSLFAGGPVRQETQYF
>once|-|TRBJ2-2|TRBV9
TGTGCCAGCAGCGATAAAACGATGAGGACCGGGGAGCTGTTTTTT
CASSDKTMRTGELFF
>-|TRBD1|TRBJ2-5|TRBV4-3
TGCGCCAGCAGCCGGACAGGGAGCGAGACCCAGTACTTC
CASSRTGSETQYF
>-|-|TRBJ2-1|TRBV2
TGTGCCAGCAGTGAATGGGGGGGCCCCGTCATTGAGCAGTTCTTC
CASSEWGGPVIEQFF
>-|-|TRBJ2-7|TRBV7-8
TGTGCCAGCAGCCCCAGCGCGTGGGGCTCCCCCTACGAGCAGTACTTC
CASSPSAWGSPYEQYF
>-|-|TRBJ1-1|TRBV5-6
TGTGCCAGCAGCTTGGGGTCAGTGAACACTGAAGCTTTCTTT
CASSLGSVNTEAFF
>-|TRBD2|TRBJ2-5|TRBV28
TGTGCCAGCAGTCTGGGAGGGGTACAAGAGACCCAGTACTTC
CASSLGGVQETQYF
>-|-|TRBJ2-1|TRBV5-4
TGTGCCAGCAGCTTGGAGGCCCGATGGGAGCAGTTCTTC
CASSLEARWEQFF
>few|-|TRBJ1-3|TRBV7-9
TGTGCCAGCAGCCTCGGACGGCCGAGCTCTGGAAACACCATATATTTT
CASSLGRPSSGNTIYF
>once|-|TRBJ2-7|TRBV28
TGTGCCAGCAGTTTATCCCTCAACTTAGGGGCTTCCTCCTACGAGCAGTACTTC
CASSLSLNLGASSYEQYF
>-|-|TRBJ1-2|TRBV5-1
TGCGCCAGCAGCTTGGGCAGGGGCCCTGGTAACTATGGCTACACCTTC
CASSLGRGPGNYGYTF
>-|TRBD1|TRBJ1-1|TRBV9
TGTGCCAGCAGCTTCCTGGACAGGGCGGCCACTGAAGCTTTCTTT
CASSFLDRAATEAFF
>-|-|TRBJ1-1|TRBV2
TGTGCCAGCAGTTTCGACACGGGGGCGACTGAAGCTTTCTTT
CASSFDTGATEAFF
>-|-|TRBJ1-5|TRBV7-2
TGTGCCAGCAGCCAGACGGGCAATCAGCCCCAGCATTTT
CASSQTGNQPQHF
>-|-|TRBJ2-7|TRBV19
TGTGCCAGTACCGCGACAGACTGGGGCTACGAGCAGTACTTC
CASTATDWGYEQYF
>-|-|TRBJ1-1|TRBV6-1
TGTGCCAGCAGTAAGGACGTATGGAACACTGAAGCTTTCTTT
CASSKDVWNTEAFF
>-|TRBD1|TRBJ1-3|TRBV7-2
TGTGCCAGCAGCTCGGGACAGCCAAACACCATATATTTT
CASSSGQPNTIYF
>-|-|TRBJ1-2|TRBV11-1
TGTGCCAGCAGCCCGCAGACCGAGAACTATGGCTACACCTTC
CASSPQTENYGYTF
>-|-|TRBJ2-7|TRBV7-9
TGTGCCAGCAGTCCCAATGGGGTACCCCTCTCCTACGAGCAGTACTTC
CASSPNGVPLSYEQYF
>-|-|TRBJ2-3|TRBV29-1
TGCAGCGTTGCTAACGGAAACACAGATACGCAGTATTTT
CSVANGNTDTQYF
>-|TRBD2|TRBJ2-5|TRBV19
TGTGCCAGTAGTCTCGAAGGGGGACTAGCGGGGGCCCTACAAGAGACCCAGTACTTC
CASSLEGGLAGALQETQYF
>-|-|TRBJ2-7|TRBV28
TGTGCCAGCAGTTCCCCGACAGGCTTTTCCTACGAGCAGTACTTC
CASSSPTGFSYEQYF
>-|-|TRBJ1-5|TRBV7-2
TGTGCCAGCAGCTTGAACCCCCTCCCCCAGCATTTT
CASSLNPLPQHF
>-|TRBD1|TRBJ1-2|TRBV2
TGTGCCAGCAGTGACGGGACAGTCGATCGGGGCTACACCTTC
CASSDGTVDRGYTF
>few|-|TRBJ2-6|TRBV19
TGTGCCAGTAGGACCACGGGTTCGGTCTCTGGGGCCAACGTCCTGACTTTC
CASRTTGSVSGANVLTF
>few|-|TRBJ1-5|TRBV19
TGTGCCAGTAGTTACGACCGGAATCAGGTTCCCCATTTT
CASSYDRNQVPHF
>-|TRBD1|TRBJ1-2|TRBV7-9
TGTGCCAGCAGCTGGGACAGTGTCTATGGCTACACCTTC
CASSWDSVYGYTF
>-|TRBD1|TRBJ1-5|TRBV10-3
TGTGCCATCAGTGACGCTGGGACAGAACTGAATCAGCCCCAGCATTTT
CAISDAGTELNQPQHF
>-|TRBD2|TRBJ2-1|TRBV9
TGTGCCAGCAGCTCCGAAGGGGGACTAGCGGGGGGCACCGCCTACAATGAGCAGTTCTTC
CASSSEGGLAGGTAYNEQFF
>-|TRBD2|TRBJ2-3|TRBV6-5
TGTGCCAGCAGCCAGGGACTAGCGGGGGGCTATACGCAGTATTTT
CASSQGLAGGYTQYF
>-|-|TRBJ1-2|TRBV28
TGTGCCAGCAATAGCCTTTGGGCAATTGGCGGCTACACCTTC
CASNSLWAIGGYTF
>-|-|TRBJ1-5|TRBV19
TGTGCCAGTAGTATTGGAGGGGCAGGCAGCAATCAGCCCCAGCATTTT
CASSIGGAGSNQPQHF
>once|TRBD1|TRBJ1-2|TRBV28
TGTGCCAGCAGTTTCACAGGGGGCGGGGGTGGCTACACCTTC
CASSFTGGGGGYTF
>-|-|TRBJ1-3|TRBV6-6
TGTGCCAGCCAACACTCTGGAAACACCATATATTTT
CASQHSGNTIYF
>-|TRBD2|TRBJ2-7|TRBV7-9
TGTGCCAGCAGCCTAGCGGGGGGAGAGGTCTACGAGCAGTACTTC
CASSLAGGEVYEQYF
>-|-|TRBJ1-4|TRBV7-2
TGTGCCAGCACCCCGGCACAGGGTAGGGGTGAAAAACTGTTTTTT
CASTPAQGRGEKLFF
>once|-|TRBJ2-7|TRBV6-5
TGTGCCAGCAGGACCGGGACGGGAATCCTCGAGCAGTACTTC
CASRTGTGILEQYF
>-|-|TRBJ2-1|TRBV27
TGTGCCAGCAGTCCGTCAACCTACTCTCTCAATGAGCAGTTCTTC
CASSPSTYSLNEQFF
>-|-|TRBJ1-1|TRBV5-4
TGTGCCAGCAGCTTGGCCCAAATGAACACTGAAGCTTTCTTT
CASSLAQMNTEAFF
>-|-|TRBJ2-3|TRBV7-2
TGTGCCAGCAGCCAAGGGTTACCGACGGGCACAGATACGCAGTATTTT
CASSQGLPTGTDTQYF
>-|TRBD2|TRBJ2-5|TRBV7-3
TGTGCCAGCAGCCGAGGACTAGCGGGGGCAGAGACCCAGTACTTC
CASSRGLAGAETQYF
>few|TRBD1|TRBJ2-7|TRBV7-9
TGTGCCAGCAGCTTAGGGGACAGGATCAGCTCCTACGAGCAGTACTTC
CASSLGDRISSYEQYF
>-|-|TRBJ1-5|TRBV19
TGTGCCAGTAGCCTTCCCAGCGACGGCAATCAGCCCCAGCATTTT
CASSLPSDGNQPQHF
>-|-|TRBJ1-2|TRBV4-3
TGCGCCAGCAGCCAAGACTTTGACAGTTCTAACTATGGCTACACCTTC
CASSQDFDSSNYGYTF
>-|-|TRBJ2-3|TRBV14
TGTGCCAGCAGCCAAGGATTTGGGACCTTAGGCACAGATACGCAGTATTTT
CASSQGFGTLGTDTQYF